A selection of T cell receptor beta chains follows, all from one sample in a study of T-cell memory formation after mild COVID-19. TCRdb called the 5' RACE reads again in MiXCR, with one record for every CDR3 protein. The sample lists roughly 350,000 distinct CDR3 sequences, around a fifth occurring once. Sequenced input: PBMCs or a T cell subset sorted from them (not recorded which). The receptor set was obtained from an adult woman who had mild COVID-19 (a few samples of this study predate the infection). Cell type and time point are not known. The CDR3 runs from the conserved cysteine through the conserved F or W. D genes are given only for firm matches. Clone size appears in some rows only: once, few, many, or a class for an expanded clone.

>TRBJ2-3|NA|TRBV27|TRBD2
TGTGCCAGCAGTTTATCCGGCGGGAGGCGACCAGATACGCAGTATTTT
CASSLSGGRRPDTQYF
>TRBJ2-3|NA|TRBV5-1|TRBD2
TGCGCCAGCAGCACCGGGACTAGCGGGTACACAGATACGCAGTATTTT
CASSTGTSGYTDTQYF
>TRBJ2-1|NA|TRBV19|NA
TGTGCCAGTAGCTGGGAGCGCTACAATGAGCAGTTCTTC
CASSWERYNEQFF
>TRBJ2-2|few|TRBV30|TRBD1
TGTGCCTGGACCGGACAGGCTAAATCGGGGGAGCTGTTTTTT
CAWTGQAKSGELFF
>TRBJ2-4|few|TRBV6-6|NA
TGTGCCAGCAACCAGGAGGCCAAAAACATTCAGTACTTC
CASNQEAKNIQYF
>TRBJ2-3|few|TRBV4-1|NA
TGCGCCAGCAGCCAGGCGGGGAACACAGATACGCAGTATTTT
CASSQAGNTDTQYF
>TRBJ1-2|few|TRBV24-1|NA
TGTGCCACCAGTGATTGGAGTACAGGGACCACTAACTATGGCTACACCTTC
CATSDWSTGTTNYGYTF
>TRBJ1-2|NA|TRBV4-1|NA
TGCGCCAGCAGCCAAGATCCTGGCAGGGCCACCTACAATGGAGGCTACACCTTC
CASSQDPGRATYNGGYTF
>TRBJ1-2|NA|TRBV11-2|TRBD1
TGTGCCAGCAGCTTAGATCTTGACCGACAGGGCGAGGACTATGGCTACACCTTC
CASSLDLDRQGEDYGYTF
>TRBJ1-5|few|TRBV20-1|TRBD1
TGCAGTGCCGCGAGGGTAGGGACAGGGAGCAATCAGCCCCAGCATTTT
CSAARVGTGSNQPQHF
>TRBJ2-7|many|TRBV6-5|TRBD2
TGTGCCACGAGACGGGGGGAGGAAAACTCCTACGAGCAGTACTTC
CATRRGEENSYEQYF
>TRBJ1-1|few|TRBV30|NA
TGTGCCTGGAGTGAAGAGGGGCTCACTGAAGCTTTCTTT
CAWSEEGLTEAFF
>TRBJ2-5|few|TRBV7-9|NA
TGTGCCAGCAGTCCCAGGGACGAAAGGGGGGAGACCCAGTACTTC
CASSPRDERGETQYF
>TRBJ2-1|NA|TRBV7-2|TRBD2
TGTGCCAGCAGCTCGGGGACTAGCGCCAATGAGCAGTTCTTC
CASSSGTSANEQFF
>TRBJ2-5|NA|TRBV24-1|NA
TGTGCCACCAGTGATACCGCGACATCCCCACAAGAGACCCAGTACTTC
CATSDTATSPQETQYF
>TRBJ2-2|few|TRBV12-3/TRBV12-4|TRBD1
TGTGCCAGCAGTAGTCGACAGGGGAAGAACACCGGGGAGCTGTTTTTT
CASSSRQGKNTGELFF